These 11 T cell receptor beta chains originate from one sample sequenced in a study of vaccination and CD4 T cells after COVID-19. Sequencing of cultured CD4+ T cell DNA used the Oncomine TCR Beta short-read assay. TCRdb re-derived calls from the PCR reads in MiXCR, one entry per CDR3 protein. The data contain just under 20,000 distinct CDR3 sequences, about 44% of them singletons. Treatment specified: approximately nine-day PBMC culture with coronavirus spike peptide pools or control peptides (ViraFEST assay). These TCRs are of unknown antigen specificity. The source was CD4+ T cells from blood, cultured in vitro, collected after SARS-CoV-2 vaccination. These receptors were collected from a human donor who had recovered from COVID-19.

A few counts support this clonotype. The CDR3 region has the DNA TGTGCCAGTAGTCCCGGGACAGGGGGTAACTATGGCTACACCTTC. Translated: CASSPGTGGNYGYTF. The genes are TRBV19 and TRBJ1-2, with TRBD1 matching 11 bases. This CDR3 spans 15 amino acids. After removal of 5 bases from V and 1 base from J, the junction contained 3 bases not matched to a gene. Germline loops: CDR1 LNHDA, CDR2 SQIVND (reference sequence).

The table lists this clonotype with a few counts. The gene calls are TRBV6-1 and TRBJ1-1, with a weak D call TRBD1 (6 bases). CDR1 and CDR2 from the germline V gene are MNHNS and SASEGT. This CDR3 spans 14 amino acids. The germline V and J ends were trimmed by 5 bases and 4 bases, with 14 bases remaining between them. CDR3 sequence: CASSHDRSRTEAFF. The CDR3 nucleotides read TGTGCCAGCAGTCACGACAGGTCCCGCACTGAAGCTTTCTTT.

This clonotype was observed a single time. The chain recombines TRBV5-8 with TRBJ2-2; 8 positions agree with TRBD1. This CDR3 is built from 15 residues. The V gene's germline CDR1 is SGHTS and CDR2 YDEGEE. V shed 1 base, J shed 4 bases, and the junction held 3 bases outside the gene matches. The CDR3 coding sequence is TGTGCCAGCAGCTTGCAGGGGGCCAGCACCGGGGAGCTGTTTTTT. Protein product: CASSLQGASTGELFF.

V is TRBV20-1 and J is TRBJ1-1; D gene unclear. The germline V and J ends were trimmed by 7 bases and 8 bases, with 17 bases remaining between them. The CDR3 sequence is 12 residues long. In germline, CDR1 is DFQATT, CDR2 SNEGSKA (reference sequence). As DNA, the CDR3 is TGCAGTGTCTGTCGGAGAGGCACAGAAGCTTTCTTT. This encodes CSVCRRGTEAFF.

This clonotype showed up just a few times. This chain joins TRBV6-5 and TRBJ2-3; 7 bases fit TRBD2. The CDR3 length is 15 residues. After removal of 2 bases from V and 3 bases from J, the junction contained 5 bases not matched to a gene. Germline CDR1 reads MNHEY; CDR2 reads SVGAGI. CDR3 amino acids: CASSYGGGPTDTQYF. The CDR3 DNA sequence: TGTGCCAGCAGTTACGGGGGAGGGCCGACAGATACGCAGTATTTT.

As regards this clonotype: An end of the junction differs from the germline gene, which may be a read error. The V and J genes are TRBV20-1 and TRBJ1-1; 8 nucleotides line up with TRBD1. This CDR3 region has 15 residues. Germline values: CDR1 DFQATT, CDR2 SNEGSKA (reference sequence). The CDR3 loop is CGASPGGVVNTEAFF. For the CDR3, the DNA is TGCGGTGCTAGCCCAGGGGGCGTAGTGAACACTGAAGCTTTCTTT.

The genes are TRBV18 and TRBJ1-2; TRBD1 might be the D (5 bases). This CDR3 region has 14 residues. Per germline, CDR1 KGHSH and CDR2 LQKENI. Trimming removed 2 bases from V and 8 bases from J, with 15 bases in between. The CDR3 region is CASSPRDGGEGYTF. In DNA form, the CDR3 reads TGTGCCAGCTCACCAAGGGACGGCGGCGAGGGCTACACCTTC.

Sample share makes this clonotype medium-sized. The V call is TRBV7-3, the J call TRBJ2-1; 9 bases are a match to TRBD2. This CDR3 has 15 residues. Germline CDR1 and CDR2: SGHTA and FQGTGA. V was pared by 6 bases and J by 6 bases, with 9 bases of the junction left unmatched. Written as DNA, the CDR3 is TGTGCCAGCAGTCGTAGCGGGGGAAGCATCAATGAGCAGTTCTTC. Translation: CASSRSGGSINEQFF.

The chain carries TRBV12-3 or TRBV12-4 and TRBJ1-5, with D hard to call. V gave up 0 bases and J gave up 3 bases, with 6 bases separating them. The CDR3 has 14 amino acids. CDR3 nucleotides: TGTGCCAGCAGTTTAGCCAGTATCAATCAGCCCCAGCATTTT. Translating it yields CASSLASINQPQHF.

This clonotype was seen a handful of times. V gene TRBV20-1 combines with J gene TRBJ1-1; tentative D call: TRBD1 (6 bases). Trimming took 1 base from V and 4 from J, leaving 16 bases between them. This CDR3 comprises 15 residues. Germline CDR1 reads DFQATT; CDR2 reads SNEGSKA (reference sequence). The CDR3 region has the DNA TGCAGTGCTAGAGTCCCAGGACAGTCCCTCACTGAAGCTTTCTTT. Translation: CSARVPGQSLTEAFF.

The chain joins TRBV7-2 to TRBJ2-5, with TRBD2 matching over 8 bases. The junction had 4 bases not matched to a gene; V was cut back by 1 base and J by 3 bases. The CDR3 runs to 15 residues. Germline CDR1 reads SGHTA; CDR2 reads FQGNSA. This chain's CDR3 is CASSLGGGTKETQYF. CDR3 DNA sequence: TGTGCCAGCAGCTTAGGCGGGGGGACTAAAGAGACCCAGTACTTC.